These 8 T cell receptor beta chains came from one sample sequenced in a study of identifying expanded T cells in peripheral blood. The method was immunoSEQ multiplex PCR; TCRdb's version includes in-frame clones alone and lacks a portion of them. The table shows over 80,000 clones, with roughly 86% occurring only once. The source material was blood. These receptors came from a person aged 18-70 years in good health.

The sample holds a few counts of this clone. The genes are TRBV15 and TRBJ2-1; 7 bases are a match to TRBD1. Trimming cost V 1 base and J 0 bases; bases outside gene matches: 0. The germline CDR1 and CDR2 sequences are LNHNV and YYDKDF (reference sequence). CDR3 length: 15 residues. CDR3 amino acids: CATSRGTGSYNEQFF. CDR3 nucleotide sequence: TGTGCCACCAGCAGAGGGACAGGCTCCTACAATGAGCAGTTCTTC.

The chain couples TRBV4-1 to TRBJ2-2; D is ambiguous. This CDR3 is 16 amino acids long. Trimming stripped 1 base from V and 7 bases from J, with 16 bases between. Germline CDR1 MGHRA, CDR2 YSYEKL. The DNA for the CDR3 is TGCGCCAGCAGCCAAGTATTAAGGGTTTCTAGCGGGGAGCTGTTTTTT. Protein: CASSQVLRVSSGELFF.

The chain recombines TRBV11-3 with TRBJ2-1; D is tentatively TRBD1 or TRBD2 (5 bases each). CDR3 size: 14 residues. The V gene lost 5 bases and the J gene lost 1 base, with 9 bases spanning the gap. From germline, CDR1 is SGHNT and CDR2 YENEEA. The CDR3 DNA reads TGTGCCAGCAGCGGGGACGGATCCTACAATGAGCAGTTCTTC. Protein product: CASSGDGSYNEQFF.

The V and J genes are TRBV27 and TRBJ1-1; 7 positions match TRBD1. The CDR3 sequence is 12 residues long. V gave up 6 bases and J gave up 4 bases; unmatched junction bases: 2. Germline V gene sequence: CDR1 MNHEY, CDR2 SMNVEV (reference sequence). CDR3 DNA sequence: TGTGCCAGCAGACAGGGGACCACTGAAGCTTTCTTT. Its translation is CASRQGTTEAFF.

V gene TRBV10-3 combines with J gene TRBJ1-4; D is uncertain. CDR3 size: 15 residues. Trimming took off 0 bases at V and 5 bases at J, with 10 bases between the two ends. The germline CDR1 and CDR2 sequences are ENHRY and SYGVKD. Here the CDR3 DNA reads TGTGCCATCAGTGAGTCAAGGAGGGTCAATGAAAAACTGTTTTTT. Amino acid sequence: CAISESRRVNEKLFF.

CDR3 nucleotide sequence: TGTGCCTGGAGGGCGACAGGGATTCAGTACTATGGCTACACCTTC. This translates into CAWRATGIQYYGYTF. The gene calls are TRBV30 and TRBJ1-2; TRBD1 agrees at 7 bases. V lost 3 bases and J lost 3; bases outside the gene matches: 10. The CDR3 covers 15 residues. Germline V lookup: CDR1 GTSNPN, CDR2 SVGIG (reference sequence).

The V call is TRBV13, the J call TRBJ1-6, with D tentatively TRBD1 (6 bases). Trimming took 6 bases from V and 10 from J, leaving 19 bases between them. CDR3 length: 15 residues. Germline loops: CDR1 PRHDT, CDR2 FYEKMQ (reference sequence). The CDR3, as DNA: TGTGCCAGCAGTTCGGGCAGGGGAACGGAGTCACCCCTCCACTTT. Its protein is CASSSGRGTESPLHF.

This clone showed up just a few times. CDR3 loop: CASSPLSGATDTQYF. In DNA, the CDR3 is TGTGCCAGCAGCCCTCTTAGCGGGGCTACAGATACGCAGTATTTT. The V and J genes are TRBV7-2 and TRBJ2-3; 8 bases fit TRBD2. The CDR3 has 15 residues. Germline V lookup: CDR1 SGHTA, CDR2 FQGNSA. Trimming cost V 5 bases and J 3 bases; bases outside gene matches: 7.